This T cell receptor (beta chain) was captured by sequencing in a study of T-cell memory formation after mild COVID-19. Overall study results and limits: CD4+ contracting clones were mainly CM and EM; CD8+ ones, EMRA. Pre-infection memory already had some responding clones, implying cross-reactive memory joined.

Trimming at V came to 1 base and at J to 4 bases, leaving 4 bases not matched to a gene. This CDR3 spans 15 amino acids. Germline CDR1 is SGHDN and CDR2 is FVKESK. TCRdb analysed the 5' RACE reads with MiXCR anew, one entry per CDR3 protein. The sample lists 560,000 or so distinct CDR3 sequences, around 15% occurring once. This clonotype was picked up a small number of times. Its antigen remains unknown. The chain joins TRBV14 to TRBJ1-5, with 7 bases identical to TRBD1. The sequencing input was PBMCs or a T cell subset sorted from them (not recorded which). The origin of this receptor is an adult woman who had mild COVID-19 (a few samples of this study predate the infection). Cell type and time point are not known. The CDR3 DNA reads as TGTGCCAGCAGCCAAGGACAGGGTCCGAATCAGCCCCAGCATTTT. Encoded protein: CASSQGQGPNQPQHF.